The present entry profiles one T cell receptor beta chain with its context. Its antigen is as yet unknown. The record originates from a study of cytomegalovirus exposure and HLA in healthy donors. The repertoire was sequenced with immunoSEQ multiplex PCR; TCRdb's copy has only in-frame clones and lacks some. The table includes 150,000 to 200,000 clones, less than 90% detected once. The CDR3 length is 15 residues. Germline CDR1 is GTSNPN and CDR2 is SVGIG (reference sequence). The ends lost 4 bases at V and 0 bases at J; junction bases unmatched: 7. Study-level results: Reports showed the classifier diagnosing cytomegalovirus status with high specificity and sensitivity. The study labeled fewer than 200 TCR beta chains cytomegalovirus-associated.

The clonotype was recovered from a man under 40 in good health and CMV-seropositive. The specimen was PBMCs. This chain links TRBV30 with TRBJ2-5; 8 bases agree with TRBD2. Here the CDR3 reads CAWKRGGTYQETQYF. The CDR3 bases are TGTGCCTGGAAACGGGGGGGGACGTACCAAGAGACCCAGTACTTC.